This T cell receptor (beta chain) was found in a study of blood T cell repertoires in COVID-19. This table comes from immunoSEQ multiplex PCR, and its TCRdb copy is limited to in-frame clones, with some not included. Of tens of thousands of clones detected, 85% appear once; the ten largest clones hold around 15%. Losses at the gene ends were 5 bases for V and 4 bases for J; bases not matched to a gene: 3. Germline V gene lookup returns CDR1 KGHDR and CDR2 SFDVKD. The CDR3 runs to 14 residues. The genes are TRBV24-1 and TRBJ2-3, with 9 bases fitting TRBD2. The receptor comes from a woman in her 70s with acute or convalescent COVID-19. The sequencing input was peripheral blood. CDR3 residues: CATSGSGGADTQYF. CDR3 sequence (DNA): TGTGCCACCAGTGGTAGCGGGGGCGCAGATACGCAGTATTTT.